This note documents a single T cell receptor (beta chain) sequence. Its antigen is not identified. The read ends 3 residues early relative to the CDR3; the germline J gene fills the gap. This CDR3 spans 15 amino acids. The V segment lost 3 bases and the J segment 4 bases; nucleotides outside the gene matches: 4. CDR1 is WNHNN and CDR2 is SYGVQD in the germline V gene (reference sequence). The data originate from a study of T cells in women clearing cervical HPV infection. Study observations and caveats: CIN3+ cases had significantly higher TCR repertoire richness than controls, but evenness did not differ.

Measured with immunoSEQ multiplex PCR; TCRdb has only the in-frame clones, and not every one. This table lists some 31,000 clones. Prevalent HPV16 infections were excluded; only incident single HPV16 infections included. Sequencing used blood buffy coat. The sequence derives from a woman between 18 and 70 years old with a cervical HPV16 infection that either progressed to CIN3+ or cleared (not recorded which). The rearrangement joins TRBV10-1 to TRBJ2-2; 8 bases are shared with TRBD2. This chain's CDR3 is CASSEQAGVTGELFF. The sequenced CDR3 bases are TGCGCCAGCAGTGAACAAGCGGGAGTCACCGGGGAG.